This TCR beta chain was captured in a study of cytomegalovirus exposure and HLA in healthy donors. On the study more broadly: Samples from HLA-typed donors yielded about 85 million unique TCRs in an early data release.

Study-wide findings and caveats: Roughly uniform sequencing depth across donors was assumed, possibly incorrectly. Later analysis suggested most CMV-associated TCR beta chains were HLA-restricted.

Regarding this clone: Its antigen is not known.

CDR1 SGHVS and CDR2 FQNEAQ come from the germline V gene. The V end was cut by 1 base, the J end by 0 bases, with 6 bases between. CDR3 length equals 15 residues. PCR was performed using 60 Vbeta and 13 Jbeta primers. Assay: immunoSEQ multiplex PCR; the TCRdb copy retains only in-frame clones and omits some. The table includes about 110,000 clones, 55% to 75% detected once. The sequencing input was PBMCs. The rearrangement uses TRBV7-8 and TRBJ2-2; TRBD1 might be the D (5 bases). This clonotype was obtained from a woman in her 70s in good health and CMV-seropositive. The CDR3 here is CASSLGQSNTGELFF. The CDR3 DNA reads TGTGCCAGCAGCTTAGGACAGTCGAACACCGGGGAGCTGTTTTTT.